This TCR beta chain was sequenced in a study of blood T cell repertoires in COVID-19. Across the study: The analysed material was cDNA or gDNA that came from T cells, B-cell-depleted T cells, or PBMCs.

Those enrolled in Seattle joined during active infection and were followed longitudinally afterward. As originally analysed: Nucleated cell counts were estimated from reference gene primer amplification. The assay was immunoSEQ multiplex PCR, and TCRdb's table has in-frame clones only and misses some. The V and J calls and clone size were taken over from that table, and D and trimming were inferred from the DNA. The sample yields 350,000 to 450,000 clones, around 89% seen once. CDR1 MDHEN and CDR2 SYDVKM come from the germline V gene. This CDR3 contains 14 residues. V gave up 6 bases and J gave up 4 bases; unmatched junction bases: 8.

The chain carries TRBV28 and TRBJ2-5, with 7 bases fitting TRBD1. The specimen sequenced was peripheral blood. The TCR comes from a woman aged 35 to 49 with COVID-19, enrolled during active disease. For the CDR3, the DNA is TGTGCCAGCAGGGAATTATACAGGGGAGAGACCCAGTACTTC. Translated, it gives CASRELYRGETQYF.